Below, 23 T cell receptor beta chains from the same sample are listed, as sequenced in a study of HIV-infected patients and healthy controls. cDNA was made from approximately 500 ng RNA using alpha and beta constant primers. Alpha and beta chain libraries were made separately by chain-specific third strand synthesis with multiplexing indices. In TCRdb, the 5' RACE reads were re-called with MiXCR into one record per CDR3 protein. The profile shows thousands of distinct CDR3 sequences, more than 7.5% of them singletons. Antiretroviral therapy had run roughly three months, about 14 weeks, before follow-up blood collection. Whole blood was used without fractionation, so all unsorted peripheral T cells were included. Sequences were derived from blood, sampled during antiretroviral therapy. The receptor source for this set is an adult with HIV infection.

This clonotype was observed at least ten times. The chain employs TRBV2 and TRBJ1-2; 11 positions agree with TRBD1. With 5 bases clipped from V and 7 bases from J, the junction kept 6 bases outside the gene matches. Germline CDR1 reads SNHLY; CDR2 reads FYNNEI. The CDR3 covers 14 residues. CDR3 amino acids: CASSPGQGAGGYTF. DNA for the CDR3: TGTGCCAGCAGTCCTGGACAGGGGGCGGGTGGCTACACCTTC.

This clonotype was recorded many times. This chain connects TRBV10-3 to TRBJ1-1; the D gene is possibly TRBD1 (5 bases). CDR3 length: 13 amino acids. Trimming cost V 5 bases and J 2 bases, with 9 bases left between them. CDR1 is ENHRY, CDR2 SYGVKD, per germline. The CDR3 loop is CAISLGANTEAFF. CDR3 sequence (DNA): TGTGCCATCAGTCTCGGGGCAAACACTGAAGCTTTCTTT.

This clonotype was found many times. The V gene is TRBV30, the J gene TRBJ2-2; 7 positions match TRBD2. This CDR3 has 13 residues. Looked up from germline, CDR1 is GTSNPN and CDR2 is SVGIG (reference sequence). The V and J ends lost 5 bases and 3 bases, in that order; junction bases with no gene match: 3. In DNA form, the CDR3 reads TGTGCCTGGGCGGGAGTCGACACCGGGGAGCTGTTTTTT. It is translated as CAWAGVDTGELFF.

This clonotype was found many times. The chain joins TRBV5-1 to TRBJ1-1; the D is unclear. In germline, CDR1 is SGHRS, CDR2 YFSETQ. The CDR3 has 14 amino acids. V was cut by 6 bases and J by 1 base, with 13 bases left in between. The CDR3 sequence is CASTPAAANTEAFF. The CDR3 DNA reads TGCGCCAGCACCCCCGCGGCGGCGAACACTGAAGCTTTCTTT.

In this sample, this clonotype is medium-sized. The chain combines TRBV6-1 with TRBJ1-1; D gene unclear. The germline V and J ends were trimmed by 2 bases and 0 bases, with 7 bases remaining between them. The CDR3 extends over 14 amino acids. Germline CDR1 and CDR2: MNHNS and SASEGT. CDR3 coding DNA: TGTGCCAGCAGTGAAAGTCAGGTGAACACTGAAGCTTTCTTT. Translating it yields CASSESQVNTEAFF.

This clonotype rates as medium-sized. The chain carries TRBV6-5 and TRBJ2-7; D may be TRBD1 (8 bases). V gave up 8 bases and J gave up 1 base, with 15 bases separating them. Germline CDR1 reads MNHEY; CDR2 reads SVGAGI. The CDR3 contains 14 residues. The CDR3 DNA follows: TGTGCCAGCCGCGGGGGACAGGTATCCTACGAGCAGTACTTC. Translation gives CASRGGQVSYEQYF.

This clonotype was counted many times. The chain joins TRBV19 to TRBJ2-3; 9 nucleotides line up with TRBD2. Germline V gene sequence: CDR1 LNHDA, CDR2 SQIVND (reference sequence). This CDR3 is built from 15 residues. J was trimmed by 2 bases and V by 6 bases; bases with no gene match: 6. The CDR3, as DNA: TGTGCCAGTAGGGAGACTAGCGGTTACACAGATACGCAGTATTTT. This encodes CASRETSGYTDTQYF.

This clonotype was recorded at least ten times. The chain recombines TRBV30 with TRBJ1-6; the D is unclear. V shed 3 bases and J shed 0 bases, with 6 bases lying between them. The CDR3 runs to 14 residues. Germline V gene sequence: CDR1 GTSNPN, CDR2 SVGIG (reference sequence). The DNA of the CDR3 is TGTGCCTGGAGAGTCGGCTCCTATAATTCACCCCTCCACTTT. Protein sequence: CAWRVGSYNSPLHF.

This clonotype showed up many times. V and J are TRBV7-6 and TRBJ2-1; 8 positions match TRBD2. The V gene's germline CDR1 is SGHVS and CDR2 FNYEAQ. This CDR3 has 12 residues. V lost 6 bases, J lost 10 bases, and 5 bases stayed unmatched. Written as DNA, the CDR3 is TGTGCCAGCAGTCTAGCGGGCAGGGAGCAGTTCTTC. Protein: CASSLAGREQFF. Together with reference TRBV7-6 and TRBJ2-1, the CDR3 gives the full variable domain: GAGVSQSPRYKVTKRGQDVALRCDPISGHVSLYWYRQALGQGPEFLTYFNYEAQQDKSGLPNDRFSAERPEGSISTLTIQRTEQRDSAMYRCASSLAGREQFFGPGTRLTVL.

This clonotype is medium-sized (0.01 to 0.1%) in the sample. The V gene is TRBV5-1, the J gene TRBJ1-6, with D possibly being TRBD1 (5 bases). Trimming removed 2 bases at V and 11 bases at J, with 14 bases between. CDR3 length: 14 amino acids. From germline, CDR1 is SGHRS and CDR2 YFSETQ. As DNA, the CDR3 is TGCGCCAGCAGCTTAGGGATGGGGACGACACCCCTCCACTTT. It encodes CASSLGMGTTPLHF.

This clonotype was counted ten times or more. The chain has TRBV5-1 and TRBJ2-7, with unresolved D. V lost 5 bases and J 3 bases, leaving 12 bases between the germline ends. The CDR3 totals 13 residues. The germline V gene has CDR1 SGHRS and CDR2 YFSETQ. DNA for the CDR3: TGCGCCAGCAGAAATGAAGAGTTCTACGAGCAGTACTTC. It encodes CASRNEEFYEQYF. Combining the CDR3 with reference TRBV5-1 and TRBJ2-7 gives the whole variable domain KAGVTQTPRYLIKTRGQQVTLSCSPISGHRSVSWYQQTPGQGLQFLFEYFSETQRNKGNFPGRFSGRQFSNSRSEMNVSTLELGDSALYLCASRNEEFYEQYFGPGTRLTVT.

This clonotype was counted at least ten times. The genes are TRBV29-1 and TRBJ1-2; possibly TRBD1 for D (6 bases). The germline V and J ends were trimmed by 3 bases and 6 bases, with 14 bases remaining between them. The CDR3 runs to 13 residues. Per the germline V gene, CDR1 is SQVTM and CDR2 is ANQGSEA. The CDR3 loop is CSVEEGTSHGYTF. CDR3 coding DNA: TGCAGCGTTGAGGAAGGGACATCCCATGGCTACACCTTC.

This clonotype is deemed medium-sized. This rearrangement joins TRBV2 to TRBJ1-1, with D possibly being TRBD1 (6 bases). The germline gives CDR1 SNHLY, CDR2 FYNNEI. V lost 8 bases and J lost 2, with 15 bases in between. The CDR3 length is 14 residues. This CDR3 reads CASSSLGGNTEAFF. CDR3 coding DNA: TGTGCCAGCTCATCACTAGGGGGAAACACTGAAGCTTTCTTT.

This clonotype was found many times. The V and J genes are TRBV28 and TRBJ1-1; D unclear. V lost 6 bases and J lost 5, with 10 bases in between. The CDR3 is 12 amino acids. The germline V gene encodes CDR1 MDHEN and CDR2 SYDVKM. CDR3 sequence: CASRERQTEAFF. The DNA of the CDR3 is TGTGCCAGCAGGGAGAGACAAACTGAAGCTTTCTTT.

This clonotype occurred many times. This rearrangement joins TRBV28 to TRBJ1-1, with D perhaps matching TRBD1 (5 bases). With 3 bases removed from V and 3 bases from J, the gap between germline ends came to 11 bases. The CDR3 has 14 amino acids. CDR1 MDHEN and CDR2 SYDVKM come from the germline V gene. The CDR3 is CASSLGDVDTEAFF. In DNA form, the CDR3 reads TGTGCCAGCAGTTTGGGGGACGTGGACACTGAAGCTTTCTTT.

In its sample, this clonotype was seen many times. This chain joins TRBV30 and TRBJ1-5; 8 bases fit TRBD1. CDR1 and CDR2 from the germline V gene are GTSNPN and SVGIG (reference sequence). With 4 bases clipped from V and 7 bases from J, the junction kept 6 bases outside the gene matches. The CDR3 has 13 amino acids. CDR3 amino acids: CAWTGQGGQPQHF. CDR3 coding DNA: TGTGCCTGGACCGGACAGGGCGGGCAGCCCCAGCATTTT.

V is TRBV18 and J is TRBJ1-1, with D possibly being TRBD1 (6 bases). Germline V lookup: CDR1 KGHSH, CDR2 LQKENI. The length of the CDR3 is 17 residues. V gave up 4 bases and J gave up 0 bases, with 18 bases separating them. The CDR3 here is CASSRLISGTLNTEAFF. DNA of the CDR3: TGTGCCAGCTCACGTCTAATTAGTGGGACATTGAACACTGAAGCTTTCTTT.

By sample share, this clonotype is medium-sized. The V and J genes are TRBV5-1 and TRBJ1-1, with D perhaps TRBD1 (5 bases). With 9 bases removed from V and 5 bases from J, the gap between germline ends came to 11 bases. This CDR3 is built from 11 residues. The germline CDR1 and CDR2 sequences are SGHRS and YFSETQ. CDR3 loop: CATKEGTEAFF. The CDR3 region has the DNA TGCGCCACCAAGGAGGGGACTGAAGCTTTCTTT.

This clonotype was observed many times. V usage is TRBV12-3 or TRBV12-4 and J usage is TRBJ1-5; 7 positions match TRBD1. The CDR3 is 15 residues long. The J segment lost 4 bases and the V segment lost 6 bases, leaving 9 bases of the junction unmatched. CDR3 sequence: CASSGPQGPNQPQHF. CDR3 DNA sequence: TGTGCCAGCAGCGGGCCACAGGGGCCTAATCAGCCCCAGCATTTT.

The chain employs TRBV28 and TRBJ2-2; D uncertain. Per the germline V gene, CDR1 is MDHEN and CDR2 is SYDVKM. The V gene lost 2 bases and the J gene lost 0 bases, with 4 bases spanning the gap. CDR3 size: 14 residues. This CDR3 reads CASSLPANTGELFF. The DNA for the CDR3 is TGTGCCAGCAGTTTACCCGCGAACACCGGGGAGCTGTTTTTT.

At least ten counts were recorded for this clonotype. The chain couples TRBV29-1 to TRBJ1-1, with D uncertain. The CDR3 runs 13 residues. The germline V gene encodes CDR1 SQVTM and CDR2 ANQGSEA. The V and J ends lost 0 bases and 1 base respectively, with 6 bases between them. CDR3 residues: CSVEETENTEAFF. The DNA for the CDR3 is TGCAGCGTTGAAGAGACTGAGAACACTGAAGCTTTCTTT.

The sample holds many counts of this clonotype. This chain links TRBV12-3 or TRBV12-4 with TRBJ2-7, with 8 bases aligning to TRBD2. The CDR3 is made up of 13 amino acids. The junction had 8 bases not matched to a gene; V was cut back by 7 bases and J by 6 bases. CDR3 DNA sequence: TGTGCCAGCACCCCGGGACTAGTCATCGAGCAGTACTTC. It specifies CASTPGLVIEQYF.

The table lists this clonotype with many counts. The chain recombines TRBV28 with TRBJ2-7, with 8 nucleotides matching TRBD2. Trimming removed 6 bases from V and 6 bases from J; junction bases left unmatched: 13. The CDR3 is made up of 15 amino acids. Germline CDR1 and CDR2: MDHEN and SYDVKM. The CDR3 DNA is TGTGCCAGCAGGCTCCTTACAAGCGGGAGCCCCGAGCAGTACTTC. Its protein is CASRLLTSGSPEQYF.